Below, 10 T cell receptor beta chains from the same sample are listed, as sequenced in a study of cytomegalovirus exposure and HLA in healthy donors. PCR primers comprised 60 Vbeta and 13 Jbeta primers. Data came from immunoSEQ multiplex PCR; TCRdb stores just in-frame clones and leaves some out. The table lists some 150,000 clones, approximately 87% of them singletons. Sequencing used PBMCs. All receptors derive from a woman aged 30 to 39 in good health and CMV-seronegative.

This chain links TRBV15 with TRBJ2-7, with D perhaps matching TRBD2 (5 bases). Germline V gene lookup returns CDR1 LNHNV and CDR2 YYDKDF (reference sequence). The CDR3 has 17 amino acids. Trimming took 3 bases from V and 0 from J, leaving 18 bases between them. CDR3 loop: CATSRRAGVHFSYEQYF. CDR3 DNA sequence: TGTGCCACCAGCAGGAGAGCCGGGGTACATTTCTCCTACGAGCAGTACTTC.

V and J are TRBV7-9 and TRBJ2-1; 7 bases fit TRBD2. Per germline, CDR1 SEHNR and CDR2 FQNEAQ (reference sequence). This CDR3 region has 13 residues. V trimming: 8 bases; J trimming: 5 bases; junction bases outside the gene matches: 6. CDR3 region: CASRTGGDNEQFF. CDR3 nucleotide sequence: TGTGCCAGCCGTACTGGGGGGGACAATGAGCAGTTCTTC. The full variable domain, its missing parts supplied by reference TRBV7-9 and TRBJ2-1, is DTGVSQNPRHKITKRGQNVTFRCDPISEHNRLYWYRQTLGQGPEFLTYFQNEAQLEKSRLLSDRFSAERPKGSFSTLEIQRTEQGDSAMYLCASRTGGDNEQFFGPGTRLTVL.

This sequence joins TRBV7-9 and TRBJ2-3; 9 bases line up with TRBD1. The germline CDR1 and CDR2 sequences are SEHNR and FQNEAQ (reference sequence). With V trimmed by 3 bases and J by 4 bases, 5 bases remained unmatched. The CDR3 length is 15 residues. The chain's CDR3 is CASSFSNRGPDTQYF. The CDR3 nucleotides are TGTGCCAGCAGCTTTAGTAACAGGGGGCCAGATACGCAGTATTTT.

Turning to this clone: The sample contains more than one DNA sequence encoding this CDR3. CDR3 region: CASSVDGGAYEQYF. The CDR3 DNA reads TGTGCCAGCAGCGTAGATGGGGGGGCGTACGAGCAGTACTTC. This sequence joins TRBV9 and TRBJ2-7; D might be TRBD2 (7 bases). There are 14 residues in the CDR3. The V end was cut by 0 bases, the J end by 4 bases, with 11 bases between. The V gene's germline CDR1 is SGDLS and CDR2 YYNGEE. Together with reference TRBV9 and TRBJ2-7, the CDR3 gives the full variable domain: DSGVTQTPKHLITATGQRVTLRCSPRSGDLSVYWYQQSLDQGLQFLIQYYNGEERAKGNILERFSAQQFPDLHSELNLSSLELGDSALYFCASSVDGGAYEQYFGPGTRLTVT.

The V call is TRBV28, the J call TRBJ1-5; TRBD1 aligns across 9 bases. Germline trimming cut 5 bases from V and 2 bases from J; bases unmatched to any gene: 16. The germline V gene encodes CDR1 MDHEN and CDR2 SYDVKM. The CDR3 is 19 residues long. The chain's CDR3 is CASSRGFSDRGFGNQPQHF. In nucleotides, the CDR3 is TGTGCCAGCAGTCGGGGGTTTTCGGACAGGGGTTTCGGCAATCAGCCCCAGCATTTT.

Comments on this clone: The same CDR3 arises from other DNA sequences in this sample as well. The J gene is TRBJ2-3, the V gene TRBV9; D might be TRBD2 (5 bases). Between the trimmed V and J ends, which lost 2 bases and 0 bases, there was a span of 7 bases. The CDR3 runs to 14 residues. Germline V gives CDR1 SGDLS, CDR2 YYNGEE. The CDR3 bases are TGTGCCAGCAGCGTCGGACTCAGCACAGATACGCAGTATTTT. This translates into CASSVGLSTDTQYF.

The V gene is TRBV12-1, the J gene TRBJ1-5; the DNA was not compared with TRBD1, the D call given in the table. TRBV12-1 is a pseudogene segment. The CDR3 is made up of 13 amino acids. CDR3 sequence reads: CASSLQENQPQHF. For the CDR3, the DNA is TGTGCCAGCAGCTTACAGGAAAATCAGCCCCAGCATTTT.

This sequence joins TRBV27 and TRBJ1-2; 7 bases fit TRBD1. Germline V lookup: CDR1 MNHEY, CDR2 SMNVEV (reference sequence). V gave up 3 bases and J gave up 10 bases; unmatched junction bases: 14. The CDR3 has 15 amino acids. The CDR3 DNA is TGTGCCAGCAGTTTTTCGAACAGGGGCCCGGGTTCCTACACCTTC. It translates to CASSFSNRGPGSYTF.

J is TRBJ2-1 and V is TRBV28; TRBD2 might be the D (5 bases). This CDR3 has 16 amino acids. Germline V lookup: CDR1 MDHEN, CDR2 SYDVKM. The V gene lost 3 bases and the J gene lost 5 bases, with 17 bases spanning the gap. CDR3 DNA: TGTGCCAGCAGTTTTACTCCGGCGCTACTAGACAATGAGCAGTTCTTC. It specifies CASSFTPALLDNEQFF.

The chain couples TRBV5-6 to TRBJ2-1, with 8 nucleotides matching TRBD2. V lost 1 base, J lost 1 base, and 7 bases stayed unmatched. Per germline, CDR1 SGHDT and CDR2 YYEEEE. The CDR3 sequence is 17 residues long. The CDR3 is CASSLILGGGSYNEQFF. The CDR3 coding sequence is TGTGCCAGCAGCTTGATCTTGGGCGGGGGGTCCTACAATGAGCAGTTCTTC.